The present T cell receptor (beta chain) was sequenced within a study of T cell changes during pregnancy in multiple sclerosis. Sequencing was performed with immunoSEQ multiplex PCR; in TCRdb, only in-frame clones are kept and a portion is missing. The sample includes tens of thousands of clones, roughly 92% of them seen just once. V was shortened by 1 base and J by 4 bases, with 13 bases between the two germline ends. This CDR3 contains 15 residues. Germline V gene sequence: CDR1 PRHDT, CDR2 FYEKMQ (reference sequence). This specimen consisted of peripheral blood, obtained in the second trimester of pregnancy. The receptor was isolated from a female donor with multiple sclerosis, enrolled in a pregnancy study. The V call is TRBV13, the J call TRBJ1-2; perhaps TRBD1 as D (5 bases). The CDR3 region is CASSLAAGFPYGYTF. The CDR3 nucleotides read TGTGCCAGCAGCTTAGCGGCAGGGTTCCCCTATGGCTACACCTTC.